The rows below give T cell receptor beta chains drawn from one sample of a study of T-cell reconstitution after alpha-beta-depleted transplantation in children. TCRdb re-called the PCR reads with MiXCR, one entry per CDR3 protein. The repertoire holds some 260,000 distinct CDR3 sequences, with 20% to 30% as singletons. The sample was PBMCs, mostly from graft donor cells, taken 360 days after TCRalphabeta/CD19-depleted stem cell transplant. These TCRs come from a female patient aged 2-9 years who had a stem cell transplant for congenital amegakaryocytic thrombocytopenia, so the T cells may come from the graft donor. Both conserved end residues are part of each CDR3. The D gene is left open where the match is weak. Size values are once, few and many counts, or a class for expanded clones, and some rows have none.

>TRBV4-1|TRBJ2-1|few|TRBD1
CASSQDVGDSKEDNEQFF
TGCGCCAGCAGCCAAGATGTTGGGGACAGCAAGGAGGACAATGAGCAGTTCTTC
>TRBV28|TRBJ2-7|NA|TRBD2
CASSFAGLGPYEQYF
TGTGCCAGCAGTTTCGCCGGACTAGGACCTTACGAGCAGTACTTC
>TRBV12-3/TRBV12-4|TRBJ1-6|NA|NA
CASSKRLLNSPLHF
TGTGCCAGCAGTAAGAGGCTTCTAAATTCACCCCTCCACTTT
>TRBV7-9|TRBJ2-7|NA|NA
CASTKAGRGHEQYF
TGTGCCAGCACTAAAGCCGGCAGGGGCCACGAGCAGTACTTC
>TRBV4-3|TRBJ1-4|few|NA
CASSQEGAPVLGNEKLFF
TGCGCCAGCAGCCAAGAAGGAGCGCCGGTCTTGGGAAATGAAAAACTGTTTTTT
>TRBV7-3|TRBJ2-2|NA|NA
CASSLANGELFF
TGTGCCAGCAGCTTGGCGAACGGGGAGCTGTTTTTT
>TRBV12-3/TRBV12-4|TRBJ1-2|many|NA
CASSLAKAARVNYGYTF
TGTGCCAGCAGTTTAGCGAAAGCGGCCAGGGTTAACTATGGCTACACCTTC
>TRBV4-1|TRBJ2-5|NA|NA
CASSQEGTYETQYF
TGCGCCAGCAGCCAAGAAGGAACGTATGAGACCCAGTACTTC
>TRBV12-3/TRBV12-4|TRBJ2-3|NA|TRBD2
CASSQRTSGTQYF
TGTGCCAGCAGTCAACGGACTAGCGGCACGCAGTATTTT
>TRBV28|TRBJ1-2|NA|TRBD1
CASSPGTGFNYGYTF
TGTGCCAGCAGCCCCGGGACAGGGTTTAACTATGGCTACACCTTC
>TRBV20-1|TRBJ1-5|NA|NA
CSAVVDGGAWQPQHF
TGCAGTGCTGTGGTCGACGGGGGCGCTTGGCAGCCCCAGCATTTT
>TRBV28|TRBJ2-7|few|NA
CASSLFTFYEQYF
TGTGCCAGCAGTCTCTTCACATTCTACGAGCAGTACTTC
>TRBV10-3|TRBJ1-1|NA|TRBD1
CATMDRAGTEAFF
TGTGCCACCATGGACAGGGCTGGGACTGAAGCTTTCTTT
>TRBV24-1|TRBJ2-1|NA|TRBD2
CATSDRTRNEQFF
TGTGCCACCAGTGATCGGACTAGAAATGAGCAGTTCTTC
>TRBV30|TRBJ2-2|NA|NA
CAWRARSAGELFF
TGTGCCTGGAGGGCGCGTTCGGCCGGGGAGCTGTTTTTT
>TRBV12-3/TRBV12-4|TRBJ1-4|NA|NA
CASSDSATNEKLFF
TGTGCCAGCAGTGACAGTGCAACTAATGAAAAACTGTTTTTT
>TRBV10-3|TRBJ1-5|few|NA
CAISEDRNQPQHF
TGTGCCATCAGTGAGGACAGAAATCAGCCCCAGCATTTT
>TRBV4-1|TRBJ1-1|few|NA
CASSQAWGQNTEAFF
TGCGCCAGCAGCCAAGCATGGGGGCAGAACACTGAAGCTTTCTTT
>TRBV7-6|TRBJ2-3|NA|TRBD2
CASSMLAGASTDTQYF
TGTGCCAGCAGCATGTTAGCGGGGGCCTCCACAGATACGCAGTATTTT
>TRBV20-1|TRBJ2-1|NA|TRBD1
CSAPGQEYNEQFF
TGCAGTGCCCCGGGACAGGAGTACAATGAGCAGTTCTTC
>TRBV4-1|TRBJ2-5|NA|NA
CASSPTGNQETQYF
TGCGCCAGCAGCCCTACAGGGAACCAAGAGACCCAGTACTTC
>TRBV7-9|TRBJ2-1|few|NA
CASSLGGLRYYNEQFF
TGTGCCAGCAGCTTAGGCGGACTCCGGTACTACAATGAGCAGTTCTTC
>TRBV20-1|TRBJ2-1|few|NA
CSASSNEQFF
TGCAGTGCTAGTAGCAATGAGCAGTTCTTC
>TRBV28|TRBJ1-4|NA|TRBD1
CASSLGTGAYNEKLFF
TGTGCCAGCAGCCTTGGGACAGGGGCATATAATGAAAAACTGTTTTTT
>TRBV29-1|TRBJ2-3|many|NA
CSVELDSTDTQYF
TGCAGCGTGGAACTAGACAGCACAGATACGCAGTATTTT
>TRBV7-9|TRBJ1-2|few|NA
CASSLAGSDYGYTF
TGTGCCAGCAGCTTAGCAGGGTCGGACTATGGCTACACCTTC
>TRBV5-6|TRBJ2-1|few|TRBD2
CASSGSGRPSYNEQFF
TGTGCCAGCAGCGGTAGCGGGAGGCCCTCCTACAATGAGCAGTTCTTC
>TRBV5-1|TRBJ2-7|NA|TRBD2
CASSSTGGLVSYEQYF
TGCGCCAGCAGCTCAACGGGAGGGTTGGTCTCCTACGAGCAGTACTTC